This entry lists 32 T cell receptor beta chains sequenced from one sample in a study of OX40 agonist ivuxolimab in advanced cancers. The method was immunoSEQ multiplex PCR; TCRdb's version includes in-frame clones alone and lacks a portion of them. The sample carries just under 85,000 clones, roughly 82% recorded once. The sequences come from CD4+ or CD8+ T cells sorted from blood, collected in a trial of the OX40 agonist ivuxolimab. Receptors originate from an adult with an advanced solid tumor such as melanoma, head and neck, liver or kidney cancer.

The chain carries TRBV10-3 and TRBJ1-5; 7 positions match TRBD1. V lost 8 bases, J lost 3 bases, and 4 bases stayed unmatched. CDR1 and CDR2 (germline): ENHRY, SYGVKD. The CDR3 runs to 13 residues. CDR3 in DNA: TGTGCCATCCGACAGGGTCCCAATCAGCCCCAGCATTTT. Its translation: CAIRQGPNQPQHF.

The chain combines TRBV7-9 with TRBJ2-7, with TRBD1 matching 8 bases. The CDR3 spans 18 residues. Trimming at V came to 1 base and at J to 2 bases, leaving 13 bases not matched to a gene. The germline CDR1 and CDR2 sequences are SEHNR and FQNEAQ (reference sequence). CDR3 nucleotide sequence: TGTGCCAGCAGCTTAGTTTCGGGGACAGGCGGTAAGACCTACGAGCAGTACTTC. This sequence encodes CASSLVSGTGGKTYEQYF.

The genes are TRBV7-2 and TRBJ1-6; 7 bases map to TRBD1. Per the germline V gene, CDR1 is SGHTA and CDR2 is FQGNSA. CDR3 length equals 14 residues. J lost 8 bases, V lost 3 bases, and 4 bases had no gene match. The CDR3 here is CASSFNQGDSPLHF. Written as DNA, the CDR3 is TGTGCCAGCAGCTTCAATCAGGGGGATTCACCCCTCCACTTT.

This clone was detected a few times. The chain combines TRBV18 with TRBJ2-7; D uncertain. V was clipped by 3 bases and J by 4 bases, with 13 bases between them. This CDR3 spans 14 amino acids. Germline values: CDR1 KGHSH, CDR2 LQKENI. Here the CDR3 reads CASSPMSTLYEQYF. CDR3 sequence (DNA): TGTGCCAGCTCACCGATGTCGACCTTATACGAGCAGTACTTC.

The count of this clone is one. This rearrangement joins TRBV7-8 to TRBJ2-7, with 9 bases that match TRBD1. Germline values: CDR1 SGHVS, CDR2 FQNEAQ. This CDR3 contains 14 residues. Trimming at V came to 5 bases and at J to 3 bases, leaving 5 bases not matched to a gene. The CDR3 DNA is TGTGCCAGCAGCACCCGGGACAGGGTCTACGAGCAGTACTTC. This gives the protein CASSTRDRVYEQYF.

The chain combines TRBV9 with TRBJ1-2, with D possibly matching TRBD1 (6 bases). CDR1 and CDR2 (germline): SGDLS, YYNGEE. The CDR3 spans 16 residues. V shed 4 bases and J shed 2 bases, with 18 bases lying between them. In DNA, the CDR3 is TGTGCCAGCAGCCCGCAAGGACGGACAGTAAACTATGGCTACACCTTC. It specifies CASSPQGRTVNYGYTF.

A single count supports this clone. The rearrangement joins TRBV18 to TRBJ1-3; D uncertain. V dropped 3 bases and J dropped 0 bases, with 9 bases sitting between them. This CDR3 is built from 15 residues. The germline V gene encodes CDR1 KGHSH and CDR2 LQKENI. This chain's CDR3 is CASSPAMNSGNTIYF. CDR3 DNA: TGTGCCAGCTCACCTGCGATGAACTCTGGAAACACCATATATTTT. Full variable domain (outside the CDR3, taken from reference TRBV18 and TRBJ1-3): NAGVMQNPRHLVRRRGQEARLRCSPMKGHSHVYWYRQLPEEGLKFMVYLQKENIIDESGMPKERFSAEFPKEGPSILRIQQVVRGDSAAYFCASSPAMNSGNTIYFGEGSWLTVV.

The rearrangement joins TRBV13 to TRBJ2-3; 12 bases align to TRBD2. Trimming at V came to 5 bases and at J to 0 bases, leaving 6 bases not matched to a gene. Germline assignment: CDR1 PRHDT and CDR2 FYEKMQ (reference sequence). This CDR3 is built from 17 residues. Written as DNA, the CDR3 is TGTGCCAGCAGCACGAGACTAGCGGGGGCTAGCACAGATACGCAGTATTTT. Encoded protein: CASSTRLAGASTDTQYF. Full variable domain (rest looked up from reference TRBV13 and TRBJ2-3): AAGVIQSPRHLIKEKRETATLKCYPIPRHDTVYWYQQGPGQDPQFLISFYEKMQSDKGSIPDRFSAQQFSDYHSELNMSSLELGDSALYFCASSTRLAGASTDTQYFGPGTRLTVL.

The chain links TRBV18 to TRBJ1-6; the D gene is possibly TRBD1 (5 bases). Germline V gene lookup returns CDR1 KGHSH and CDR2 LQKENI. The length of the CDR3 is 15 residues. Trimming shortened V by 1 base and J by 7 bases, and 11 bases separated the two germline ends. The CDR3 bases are TGTGCCAGCTCACCACTCCAGGGAGAGAATTCACCCCTCCACTTT. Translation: CASSPLQGENSPLHF.

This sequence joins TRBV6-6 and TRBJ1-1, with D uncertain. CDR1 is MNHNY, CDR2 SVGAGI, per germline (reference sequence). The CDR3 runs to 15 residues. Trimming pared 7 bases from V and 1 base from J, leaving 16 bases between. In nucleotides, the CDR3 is TGTGCCAGCACCCCCGTGGGTGTTGGGAACACTGAAGCTTTCTTT. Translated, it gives CASTPVGVGNTEAFF.

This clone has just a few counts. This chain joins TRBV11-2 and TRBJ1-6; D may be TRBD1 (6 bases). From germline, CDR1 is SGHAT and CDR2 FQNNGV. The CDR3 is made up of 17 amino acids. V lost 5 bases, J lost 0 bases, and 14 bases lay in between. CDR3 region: CASSDTGLSSYNSPLHF. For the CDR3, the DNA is TGTGCCAGCAGCGATACAGGGTTAAGCTCCTATAATTCACCCCTCCACTTT.

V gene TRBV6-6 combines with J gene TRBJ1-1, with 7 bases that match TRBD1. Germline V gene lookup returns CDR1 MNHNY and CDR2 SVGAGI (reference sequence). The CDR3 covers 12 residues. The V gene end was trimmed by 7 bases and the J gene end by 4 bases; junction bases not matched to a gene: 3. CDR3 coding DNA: TGTGCCAGCACGACAGGGAGCACTGAAGCTTTCTTT. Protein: CASTTGSTEAFF.

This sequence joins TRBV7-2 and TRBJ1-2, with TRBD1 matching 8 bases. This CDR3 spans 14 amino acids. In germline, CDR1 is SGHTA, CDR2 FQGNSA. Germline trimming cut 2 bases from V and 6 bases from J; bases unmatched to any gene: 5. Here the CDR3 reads CASSLNRGLDGYTF. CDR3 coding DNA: TGTGCCAGCAGCTTAAACAGGGGGTTGGATGGCTACACCTTC. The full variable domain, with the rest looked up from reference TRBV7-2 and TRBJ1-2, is GAGVSQSPSNKVTEKGKDVELRCDPISGHTALYWYRQSLGQGLEFLIYFQGNSAPDKSGLPSDRFSAERTGGSVSTLTIQRTQQEDSAVYLCASSLNRGLDGYTFGSGTRLTVV.

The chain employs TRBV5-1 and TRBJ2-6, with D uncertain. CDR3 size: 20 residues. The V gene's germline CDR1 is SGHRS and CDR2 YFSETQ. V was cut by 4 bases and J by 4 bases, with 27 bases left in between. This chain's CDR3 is CASSPDRQGALSRGANVLTF. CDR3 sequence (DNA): TGCGCCAGCAGCCCGGATAGACAAGGAGCACTTTCCCGGGGGGCCAACGTCCTGACTTTC.

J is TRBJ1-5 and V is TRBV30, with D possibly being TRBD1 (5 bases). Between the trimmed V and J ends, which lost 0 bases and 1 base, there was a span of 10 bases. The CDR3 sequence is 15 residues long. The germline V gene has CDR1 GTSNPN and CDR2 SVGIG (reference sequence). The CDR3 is CAWSVGGWSNQPQHF. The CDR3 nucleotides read TGTGCCTGGAGTGTCGGGGGTTGGAGCAATCAGCCCCAGCATTTT. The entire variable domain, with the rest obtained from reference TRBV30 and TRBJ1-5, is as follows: SQTIHQWPATLVQPVGSPLSLECTVEGTSNPNLYWYRQAAGRGLQLLFYSVGIGQISSEVPQNLSASRPQDRQFILSSKKLLLSDSGFYLCAWSVGGWSNQPQHFGDGTRLSIL.

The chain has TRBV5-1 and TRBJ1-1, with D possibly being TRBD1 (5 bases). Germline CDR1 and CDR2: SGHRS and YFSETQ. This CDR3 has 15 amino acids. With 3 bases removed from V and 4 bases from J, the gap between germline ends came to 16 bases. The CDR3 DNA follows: TGCGCCAGCAGCTCCGGAACCGGTGGGGGCACTGAAGCTTTCTTT. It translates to CASSSGTGGGTEAFF.

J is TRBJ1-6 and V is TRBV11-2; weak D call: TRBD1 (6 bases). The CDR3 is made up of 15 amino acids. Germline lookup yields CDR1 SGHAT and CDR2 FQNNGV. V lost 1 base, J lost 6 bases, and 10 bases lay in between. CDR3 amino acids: CASSLVGGPNSPLHF. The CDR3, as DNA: TGTGCCAGCAGCTTAGTGGGGGGGCCTAATTCACCCCTCCACTTT.

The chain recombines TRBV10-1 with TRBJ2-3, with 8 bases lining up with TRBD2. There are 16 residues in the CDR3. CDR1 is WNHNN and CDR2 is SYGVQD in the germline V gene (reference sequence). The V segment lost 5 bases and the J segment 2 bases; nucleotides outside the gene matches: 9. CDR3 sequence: CASSLAAGGLTDTQYF. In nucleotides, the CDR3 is TGCGCCAGCAGTTTAGCGGCGGGGGGCCTCACAGATACGCAGTATTTT.

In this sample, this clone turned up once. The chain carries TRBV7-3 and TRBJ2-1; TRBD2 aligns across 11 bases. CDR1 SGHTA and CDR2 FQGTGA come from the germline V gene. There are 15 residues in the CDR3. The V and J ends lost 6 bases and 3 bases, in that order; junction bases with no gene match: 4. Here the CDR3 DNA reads TGTGCCAGCAGTCGTAGCGGGGGGGACTACAATGAGCAGTTCTTC. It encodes CASSRSGGDYNEQFF.

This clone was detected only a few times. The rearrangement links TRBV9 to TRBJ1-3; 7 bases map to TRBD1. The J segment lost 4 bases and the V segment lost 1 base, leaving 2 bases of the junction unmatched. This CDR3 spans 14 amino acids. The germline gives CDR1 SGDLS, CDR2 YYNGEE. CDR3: CASSVTTGGNTIYF. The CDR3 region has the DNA TGTGCCAGCAGCGTAACGACAGGGGGAAACACCATATATTTT.

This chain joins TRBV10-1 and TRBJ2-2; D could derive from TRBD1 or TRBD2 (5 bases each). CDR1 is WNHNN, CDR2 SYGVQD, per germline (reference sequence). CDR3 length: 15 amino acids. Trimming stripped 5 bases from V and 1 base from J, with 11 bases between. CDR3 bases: TGCGCCAGCAGTCTAGGGACGGTGAACACCGGGGAGCTGTTTTTT. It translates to CASSLGTVNTGELFF.

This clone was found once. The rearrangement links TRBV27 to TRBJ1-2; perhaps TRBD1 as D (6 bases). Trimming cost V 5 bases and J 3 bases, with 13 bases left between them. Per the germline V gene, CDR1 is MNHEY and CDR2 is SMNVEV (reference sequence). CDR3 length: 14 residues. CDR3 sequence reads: CASSEQGFHYGYTF. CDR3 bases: TGTGCCAGCAGTGAACAGGGATTCCACTATGGCTACACCTTC.

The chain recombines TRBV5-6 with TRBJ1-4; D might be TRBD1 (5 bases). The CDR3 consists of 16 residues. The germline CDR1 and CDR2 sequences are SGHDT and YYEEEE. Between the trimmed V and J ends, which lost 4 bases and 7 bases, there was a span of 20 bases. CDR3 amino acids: CASSEREGPGTEKLFF. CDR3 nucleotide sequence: TGTGCCAGCAGCGAGAGAGAAGGGCCGGGGACTGAAAAACTGTTTTTT.

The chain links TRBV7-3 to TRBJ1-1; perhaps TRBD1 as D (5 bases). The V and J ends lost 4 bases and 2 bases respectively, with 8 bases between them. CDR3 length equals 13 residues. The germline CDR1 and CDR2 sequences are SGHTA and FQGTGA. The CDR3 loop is CASSSDSNTEAFF. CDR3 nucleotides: TGTGCCAGCAGCTCCGACAGTAACACTGAAGCTTTCTTT.

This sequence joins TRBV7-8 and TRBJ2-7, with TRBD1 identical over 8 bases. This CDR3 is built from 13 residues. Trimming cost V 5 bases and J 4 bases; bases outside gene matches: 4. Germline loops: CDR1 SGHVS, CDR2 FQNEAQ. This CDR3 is CASSPRTGYEQYV. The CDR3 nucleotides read TGTGCCAGCAGCCCCAGGACAGGGTACGAGCAGTACGTC.

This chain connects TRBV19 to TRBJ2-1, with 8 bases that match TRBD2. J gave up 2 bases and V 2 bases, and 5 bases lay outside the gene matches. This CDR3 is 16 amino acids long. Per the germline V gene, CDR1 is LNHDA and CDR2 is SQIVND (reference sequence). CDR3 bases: TGTGCCAGTAGTATACTTTGGCGGGGGGCCTACAATGAGCAGTTCTTC. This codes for CASSILWRGAYNEQFF.

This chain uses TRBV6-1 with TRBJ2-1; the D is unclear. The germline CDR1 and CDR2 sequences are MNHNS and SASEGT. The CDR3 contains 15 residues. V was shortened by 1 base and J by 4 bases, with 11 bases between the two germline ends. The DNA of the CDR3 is TGTGCCAGCAGTGAAGGCGGTCATACTTACAATGAGCAGTTCTTC. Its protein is CASSEGGHTYNEQFF.

The chain's CDR3 is CSVEDGGVGQFF. The CDR3 bases are TGCAGCGTTGAAGATGGGGGGGTTGGGCAGTTCTTC. The chain employs TRBV29-1 and TRBJ2-1, with TRBD2 matching 7 bases. Unmatched junction bases numbered 5, after V lost 0 bases and J lost 12 bases. CDR3 length: 12 residues. Per germline, CDR1 SQVTM and CDR2 ANQGSEA.

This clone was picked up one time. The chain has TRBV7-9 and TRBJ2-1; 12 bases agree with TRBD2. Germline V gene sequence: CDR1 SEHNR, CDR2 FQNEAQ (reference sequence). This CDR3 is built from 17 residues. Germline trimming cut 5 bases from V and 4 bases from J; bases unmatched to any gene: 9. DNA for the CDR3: TGTGCCAGCAGCCCCGGTCCTAGCGGGGGGGCTTACAATGAGCAGTTCTTC. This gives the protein CASSPGPSGGAYNEQFF. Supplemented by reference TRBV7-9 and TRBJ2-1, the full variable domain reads DTGVSQNPRHKITKRGQNVTFRCDPISEHNRLYWYRQTLGQGPEFLTYFQNEAQLEKSRLLSDRFSAERPKGSFSTLEIQRTEQGDSAMYLCASSPGPSGGAYNEQFFGPGTRLTVL.

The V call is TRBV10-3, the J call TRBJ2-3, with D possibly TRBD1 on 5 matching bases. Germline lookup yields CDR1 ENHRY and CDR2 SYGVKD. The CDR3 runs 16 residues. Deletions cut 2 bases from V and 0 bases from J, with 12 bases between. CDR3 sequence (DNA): TGTGCCATCAGTGAGCCGAGGACACCTAGCACAGATACGCAGTATTTT. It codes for CAISEPRTPSTDTQYF.

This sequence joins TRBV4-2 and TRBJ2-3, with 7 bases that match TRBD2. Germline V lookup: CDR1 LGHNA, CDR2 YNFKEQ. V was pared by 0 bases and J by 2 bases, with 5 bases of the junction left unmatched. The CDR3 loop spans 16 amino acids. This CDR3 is CASSQEFAGVTDTQYF. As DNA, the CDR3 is TGTGCCAGCAGCCAAGAATTTGCGGGGGTCACAGATACGCAGTATTTT.

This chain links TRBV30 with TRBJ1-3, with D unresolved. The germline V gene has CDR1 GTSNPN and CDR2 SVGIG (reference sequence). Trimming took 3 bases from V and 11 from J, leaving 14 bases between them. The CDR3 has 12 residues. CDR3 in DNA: TGTGCCTGGAGGGCCTCAAAGACCGCCATATATTTT. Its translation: CAWRASKTAIYF.